The T cell receptor beta chain described here comes from a study of shared clonotypes between healthy human individuals. Study background: The plates for each donor numbered three CD4 naive, three CD4 memory, two CD8 naive and one CD8 memory.

Comment on this clone: Its antigen remains unidentified.

The germline gives CDR1 MNHNS, CDR2 SASEGT. V was clipped by 3 bases and J by 5 bases, with 9 bases between them. This CDR3 spans 13 amino acids. Whole-study results and caveats: Researchers found naive subsets generally carried larger estimated richness than memory subsets. Sequencing of the sorted subsets was shown by rarefaction to be incomplete despite large depth. Non-shared clonotypes had lower generation probabilities than clonotypes shared by all four sorted-subset donors.

Data came from immunoSEQ multiplex PCR; TCRdb stores just in-frame clones and leaves some out. The sample holds approximately 2,000,000 clones, about 94% seen once. Naive CD8 cells, CD45RO-negative and positively selected for CCR7, excluded terminally differentiated effector memory CD45RA+ cells. The sequence was collected from a man aged 18 to 35 in good health. Some clones in this sample may be carry-over from other donors' samples. Sample: naive CD8+ T cells from PBMCs. The chain joins TRBV6-1 to TRBJ2-3, with D possibly TRBD2 on 5 matching bases. The CDR3 protein is CASSDFGEDTQYF. CDR3 DNA sequence: TGTGCCAGCAGTGATTTCGGGGAAGATACGCAGTATTTT.